Below, 23 T cell receptor beta chains from the same sample are listed, as sequenced in a study of blood T cell repertoires in COVID-19. The table came from immunoSEQ multiplex PCR; TCRdb's copy has only in-frame clones and leaves some out. The sample yields some 240,000 clones, more than 75% seen once. The sample comprised peripheral blood. Receptors were obtained from a woman between 65 and 79 years old with COVID-19, enrolled during active disease.

This chain links TRBV20-1 with TRBJ1-5; no reliable D call. Germline V lookup: CDR1 DFQATT, CDR2 SNEGSKA (reference sequence). V lost 3 bases to trimming and J lost 2 bases, with 14 bases between them. The CDR3 sequence is 15 residues long. For the CDR3, the DNA is TGCAGTGCTAGTTTAGACGGGGTCGGCAATCAGCCCCAGCATTTT. It yields the protein CSASLDGVGNQPQHF.

This chain connects TRBV28 to TRBJ1-3; D gene unclear. The germline V and J ends were trimmed by 4 bases and 0 bases, with 13 bases remaining between them. The length of the CDR3 is 16 residues. Germline V gene data show CDR1 as MDHEN and CDR2 as SYDVKM. CDR3 sequence reads: CASSSPGDYSGNTIYF. The CDR3 DNA reads as TGTGCCAGCAGTTCCCCTGGAGACTACTCTGGAAACACCATATATTTT.

J is TRBJ2-5 and V is TRBV15; D possibly corresponds to TRBD1 (5 bases). V lost 1 base, J lost 1 base, and 7 bases lay in between. From germline, CDR1 is LNHNV and CDR2 YYDKDF (reference sequence). The CDR3 runs 14 residues. As DNA, the CDR3 is TGTGCCACCAGCAGAGGGCAGGGCCAAGAGACCCAGTACTTC. This encodes CATSRGQGQETQYF.

This clone has a single count. V and J are TRBV27 and TRBJ2-1; 7 nucleotides align to TRBD2. The germline CDR1 and CDR2 sequences are MNHEY and SMNVEV (reference sequence). The CDR3 is 15 amino acids. V gave up 2 bases and J gave up 3 bases; unmatched junction bases: 4. CDR3 in DNA: TGTGCCAGCAGTTTAGGGGAGGGAGGCTACAATGAGCAGTTCTTC. Its translation: CASSLGEGGYNEQFF.

The chain combines TRBV28 with TRBJ1-1, with D possibly being TRBD1 (5 bases). V dropped 6 bases and J dropped 4 bases, with 15 bases sitting between them. Germline V gene data show CDR1 as MDHEN and CDR2 as SYDVKM. The CDR3 totals 14 residues. The CDR3 sequence: CASSLGVGSTEAFF. Here the CDR3 DNA reads TGTGCCAGCAGCCTAGGGGTCGGGTCCACTGAAGCTTTCTTT. Based on the CDR3 plus reference TRBV28 and TRBJ1-1, the full variable domain is DVKVTQSSRYLVKRTGEKVFLECVQDMDHENMFWYRQDPGLGLRLIYFSYDVKMKEKGDIPEGYSVSREKKERFSLILESASTNQTSMYLCASSLGVGSTEAFFGQGTRLTVV.

This chain joins TRBV5-4 and TRBJ2-5, with D tentatively TRBD1 (6 bases). With 6 bases removed from V and 4 bases from J, the gap between germline ends came to 22 bases. The germline V gene has CDR1 SGHNT and CDR2 YYREEE (reference sequence). This CDR3 comprises 16 residues. The CDR3 nucleotides are TGTGCCAGCACCCCGGCCGGACAGCGACTCCCAGAGACCCAGTACTTC. Protein: CASTPAGQRLPETQYF.

DNA of the CDR3: TGTGCCAGCAAGCAGGGGGCGAGTTCTACTGAAGCTTTCTTT. Translated, it gives CASKQGASSTEAFF. This sequence joins TRBV2 and TRBJ1-1, with TRBD1 matching 8 bases. The V and J ends lost 7 bases and 5 bases, in that order; junction bases with no gene match: 9. The CDR3 is 14 amino acids. Looked up from germline, CDR1 is SNHLY and CDR2 is FYNNEI.

In this sample, this clone turned up a few times. V gene TRBV7-3 combines with J gene TRBJ2-5, with TRBD1 matching over 11 bases. V lost 5 bases to trimming and J lost 7 bases; unmatched junction nucleotides: 6. The CDR3 runs to 14 residues. CDR1 is SGHTA, CDR2 FQGTGA, per germline. The CDR3 DNA follows: TGTGCCAGCAGCCCTCAGGGGACAGGGGGGACCCAGTACTTC. Its translation: CASSPQGTGGTQYF.

This clone was recorded only once. This chain joins TRBV19 and TRBJ1-5; D is perhaps TRBD1 (5 bases). CDR3 length: 11 amino acids. Germline V gene sequence: CDR1 LNHDA, CDR2 SQIVND (reference sequence). V was pared by 6 bases and J by 11 bases, with 11 bases between. CDR3: CASRQGTAQHF. CDR3 in DNA: TGTGCCAGTAGGCAGGGTACGGCCCAGCATTTT.

The chain recombines TRBV2 with TRBJ2-7, with TRBD2 identical over 14 bases. The germline V gene has CDR1 SNHLY and CDR2 FYNNEI. V was pared by 6 bases and J by 6 bases, with 13 bases of the junction left unmatched. This CDR3 has 17 residues. In nucleotides, the CDR3 is TGTGCCAGCAGCCACGGACTAGCGGGAGGAGAGGTTGGCGAGCAGTACTTC. It specifies CASSHGLAGGEVGEQYF.

V usage is TRBV15 and J usage is TRBJ2-1; 8 nucleotides agree with TRBD1. Per germline, CDR1 LNHNV and CDR2 YYDKDF (reference sequence). With V trimmed by 2 bases and J by 10 bases, 10 bases remained unmatched. CDR3 size: 15 residues. CDR3 sequence reads: CATSRRSDRAKEQFF. CDR3 DNA sequence: TGTGCCACCAGCAGACGATCGGACAGGGCTAAAGAGCAGTTCTTC.

The chain is built from TRBV7-6 and TRBJ1-5, with 8 bases matching TRBD1. With 6 bases clipped from V and 4 bases from J, the junction kept 5 bases outside the gene matches. Germline V lookup: CDR1 SGHVS, CDR2 FNYEAQ. There are 14 residues in the CDR3. CDR3 DNA: TGTGCCAGCAGTACAGGGGGATGGAATCAGCCCCAGCATTTT. Translating gives CASSTGGWNQPQHF.

This chain joins TRBV4-2 and TRBJ1-2; a possible D gene is TRBD1 (6 bases). Germline V CDR1 and CDR2: LGHNA, YNFKEQ. The CDR3 has 15 amino acids. V was trimmed by 0 bases and J by 4 bases, leaving 12 bases between them. This CDR3 is CASSQDVGTLYGYTF. In nucleotides, the CDR3 is TGTGCCAGCAGCCAAGATGTCGGGACACTCTATGGCTACACCTTC.

CDR3 DNA: TGTGCCAGCAGCCAAGTCGAGGGGACCCAGTACTTC. Residues: CASSQVEGTQYF. This chain links TRBV3-1 (or the pseudogene TRBV3-2) with TRBJ2-5, with a weak D call TRBD2 (5 bases). The germline V and J ends were trimmed by 1 base and 7 bases, with 7 bases remaining between them. This CDR3 has 12 amino acids. Germline V gene data show CDR1 as LGHDT and CDR2 as YNNKEL (reference sequence).

The chain employs TRBV6-4 and TRBJ2-1; weak D call: TRBD2 (5 bases). The ends were cut back, 6 bases at V and 6 bases at J, with 12 bases in the middle. Per germline, CDR1 MRHNA and CDR2 SNTAGT. This CDR3 comprises 13 residues. CDR3 DNA: TGTGCCAGCAGCTCTCGACGGGGCAATGAGCAGTTCTTC. Translating gives CASSSRRGNEQFF.

This chain joins TRBV28 and TRBJ2-2; 9 bases agree with TRBD1. The CDR3 length is 16 residues. In germline, CDR1 is MDHEN, CDR2 SYDVKM. V was clipped by 6 bases and J by 6 bases; unmatched bases: 11. For the CDR3, the DNA is TGTGCCAGCAGCCCCGCCGGGACAGGGTTGTCCGGGGAGCTGTTTTTT. It is translated as CASSPAGTGLSGELFF.

The V and J genes are TRBV7-2 and TRBJ1-2; D might be TRBD1 (5 bases). The V end lost 6 bases, the J end lost 8 bases, and 13 bases lay between the germline ends. Looked up from germline, CDR1 is SGHTA and CDR2 is FQGNSA. The CDR3 loop spans 12 amino acids. CDR3 in DNA: TGTGCCAGCAGGTTGGGGCAAGAAGGCTACACCTTC. This encodes CASRLGQEGYTF.

This clone was picked up one time. This chain joins TRBV7-9 and TRBJ2-7; TRBD1 might be the D (5 bases). Trimming cost V 4 bases and J 6 bases, with 28 bases left between them. CDR1 is SEHNR and CDR2 is FQNEAQ in the germline V gene (reference sequence). The CDR3 is made up of 18 amino acids. In nucleotides, the CDR3 is TGTGCCAGCAGCTCATGGATTGGGGCGACTCTCTTACCCGGCGAGCAGTACTTC. It yields the protein CASSSWIGATLLPGEQYF.

In this sample, this clone turned up a few times. The rearrangement uses TRBV7-2 and TRBJ2-7; D is perhaps TRBD2 (5 bases). The CDR3 spans 14 residues. Germline V gene sequence: CDR1 SGHTA, CDR2 FQGNSA. The germline V and J ends were trimmed by 5 bases and 5 bases, with 16 bases remaining between them. The CDR3 region has the DNA TGTGCCAGCAGCGCCCGCGGAGCGGCTAACGAGCAGTACTTC. It translates to CASSARGAANEQYF.

J is TRBJ2-1 and V is TRBV5-1; a possible D gene is TRBD2 (5 bases). Trimming cost V 3 bases and J 15 bases, with 16 bases left between them. The germline CDR1 and CDR2 sequences are SGHRS and YFSETQ. The CDR3 has 12 amino acids. The chain's CDR3 is CASSSPSFGVFF. The CDR3 DNA is TGCGCCAGCAGCTCTCCTAGCTTTGGTGTGTTCTTC.

The genes are TRBV19 and TRBJ1-5; D uncertain. The V and J ends lost 0 bases and 0 bases respectively, with 3 bases between them. Germline V lookup: CDR1 LNHDA, CDR2 SQIVND (reference sequence). The CDR3 is made up of 14 amino acids. The CDR3 region is CASSIESSNQPQHF. The CDR3, as DNA: TGTGCCAGTAGTATAGAGAGTAGCAATCAGCCCCAGCATTTT.

The chain employs TRBV4-1 and TRBJ1-3; a weak D match, TRBD1 (5 bases). Germline V gives CDR1 MGHRA, CDR2 YSYEKL. Between the trimmed V and J ends, which lost 0 bases and 1 base, there was a span of 7 bases. The CDR3 has 15 amino acids. CDR3 in amino acids: CASSQDPGSGNTIYF. The CDR3 DNA reads TGCGCCAGCAGCCAAGACCCAGGGTCTGGAAACACCATATATTTT.

This clone was seen more than once but under ten times. The chain carries TRBV5-5 and TRBJ1-1; a possible D gene is TRBD1 (5 bases). Germline V lookup: CDR1 SGHKS, CDR2 YYEKEE (reference sequence). V was cut by 0 bases and J by 1 base, with 16 bases left in between. CDR3 length: 17 amino acids. CDR3 sequence: CASSLEIQQASNTEAFF. As DNA, the CDR3 is TGTGCCAGCAGCTTGGAGATTCAACAGGCTTCGAACACTGAAGCTTTCTTT.